Included here is one T cell receptor beta chain sequence, with context. This clone is deemed medium-sized (0.01 to 0.1%). Its antigen remains unidentified. No much larger clone is present one base from it, and per-base qualities are unavailable. These data belong to a study of metastatic and nonmetastatic thyroid tumors (dated by TCRdb to the early 2020s). At the level of the whole study: For patients with malignant and with benign thyroid disease, the researchers compared repertoires between peripheral blood samples and tumor or nodule tissue samples. Study-wide findings and limitations: TCR beta diversity was reported as significantly higher in malignant tumors than in benign nodules, in both blood and tumor samples.

The library was obtained by PCR. This sample was sequenced with an Illumina HiSeq 4000. High-throughput sequencing was used to profile the TCR beta-chain CDR3 region of each patient. The original pipeline was this. The researchers built a classifier to tell apart papillary thyroid cancer patients with distant metastasis, based on CDR3 differences among clinicopathological groups. Repertoire diversity was assessed with the Shannon index, and tumor-blood repertoire similarity with the Morisita-Horn index. The public reads were run again by TCRdb, first through fastp at Q25 and then through MiXCR, and only productive beta chains were kept. TCRdb assigned the V and J calls; the authors' analysis was not used. The sample table records some 27,000 clones; under 25% of these occur just once. The top ten hold approximately 2.4% of the sample. No patient had received any treatment before thyroid surgery. Using T-cell receptor beta sequencing, the researchers looked back retrospectively at clinical samples from patients, gathered between about 2011 and 2019.

Sample: blood. This TCR derives from a female donor with papillary thyroid cancer or a benign thyroid nodule (not recorded which). Some clones in this sample may be carry-over from other donors' samples.

Read as DNA, the sequence is TGTGCCAGCACCCTGGGGACCTACGAGCAGTACTTC. Translation gives CASTLGTYEQYF. Recombination joined TRBV6-1 with TRBJ2-7; a confident D gene designation cannot be given. For CDR1 and CDR2, the germline V gene lists MNHNS and SASEGT. Inclusive of the bounding cysteine and phenylalanine, the CDR3 is 12 residues long. Of all the DNA, just the CDR3 is kept, 36 bases in frame from base 1. V and J lose 7 bases and 2 bases, and a span of 9 bases separates them.